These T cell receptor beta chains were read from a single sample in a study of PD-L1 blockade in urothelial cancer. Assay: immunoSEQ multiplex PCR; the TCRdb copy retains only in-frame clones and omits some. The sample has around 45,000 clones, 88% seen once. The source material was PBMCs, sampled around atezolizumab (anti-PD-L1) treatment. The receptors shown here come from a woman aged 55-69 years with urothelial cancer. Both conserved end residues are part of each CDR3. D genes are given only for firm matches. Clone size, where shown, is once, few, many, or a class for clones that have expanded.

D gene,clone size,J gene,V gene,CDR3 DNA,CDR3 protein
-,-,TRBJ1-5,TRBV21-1,TGTGCCAGCAGGGCGGACAGTTTGGGGCAGCCCCAGCATTTT,CASRADSLGQPQHF
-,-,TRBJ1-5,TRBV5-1,TGCGCCAGCAGCTTGGAGGGGCGCAATCAGCCCCAGCATTTT,CASSLEGRNQPQHF
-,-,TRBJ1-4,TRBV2,TGTGCCAGCCGAACAGGGCCTAATGAAAAACTGTTTTTT,CASRTGPNEKLFF
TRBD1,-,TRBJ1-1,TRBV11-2,TGTGCCAGCAGCGTTACGGACAGGAAGAACACTGAAGCTTTCTTT,CASSVTDRKNTEAFF
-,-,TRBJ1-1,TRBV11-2,TGTGCCAGCAGCTCCAATTACCGGGACACTTACACTGAAGCTTTCTTT,CASSSNYRDTYTEAFF
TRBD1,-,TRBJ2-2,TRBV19,TGTGCCAGTAGTATTCCCGGACAGGGTACCACCGGGGAGCTGTTTTTT,CASSIPGQGTTGELFF
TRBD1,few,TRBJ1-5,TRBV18,TGTGCCAGCTCACCAGGGACAGGATATCAGCCCCAGCATTTT,CASSPGTGYQPQHF
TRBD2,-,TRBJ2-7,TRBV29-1,TGCAGCGTTGAAGAAGGGACTAGCGGGATCTACTACGAGCAGTACTTC,CSVEEGTSGIYYEQYF
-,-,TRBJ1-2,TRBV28,TGTGCCAGCACCCCTCTCGGACAGTATTATGGCTACACCTTC,CASTPLGQYYGYTF
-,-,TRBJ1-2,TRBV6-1,TGTGCCAGCACCTTACAGGGAACTAACTATGGCTACACCTTC,CASTLQGTNYGYTF
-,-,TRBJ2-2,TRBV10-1,TGCGCCAGCAGTGTAAGAAGGAGGGATCAAGACACCGGGGAGCTGTTTTTT,CASSVRRRDQDTGELFF
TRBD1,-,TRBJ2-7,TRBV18,TGTGCCAGCTCACCAGGGGGGACAGGGGGGTCCTACGAGCAGTACTTC,CASSPGGTGGSYEQYF
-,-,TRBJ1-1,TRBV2,TGTGCCAGCAGTGAGTTACGAACAGGTGAAGCTTTCTTT,CASSELRTGEAFF
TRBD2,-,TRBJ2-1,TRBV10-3,TGTGCCATCAGTGAGTCGAAGCGGGGGGGATCTAGAGAGCAGTTCTTC,CAISESKRGGSREQFF
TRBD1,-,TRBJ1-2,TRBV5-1,TGCGCCAGCAGCGGTGGGACAGGGGCAGGGTATGGCTACACCTTC,CASSGGTGAGYGYTF
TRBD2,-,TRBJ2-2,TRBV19,TGTGCCAGTAGTTCGGTTAGCGGGAGGGCCCGTAACACCGGGGAGCTGTTTTTT,CASSSVSGRARNTGELFF
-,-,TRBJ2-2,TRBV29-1,TGCAGCGCTGACACGCGGGGCACCGGGGAGCTGTTTTTT,CSADTRGTGELFF
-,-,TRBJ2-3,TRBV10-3,TGTGCCATCAGTTACGCAGGGGATACGCAGTATTTT,CAISYAGDTQYF
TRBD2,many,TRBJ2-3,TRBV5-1,TGCGCCAGCAGAGATTGGGACTACACAGATACGCAGTATTTT,CASRDWDYTDTQYF
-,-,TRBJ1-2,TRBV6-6,TGTGCCAGCAGTTCCCCTCCGGACACGGGTGGCTACACCTTC,CASSSPPDTGGYTF